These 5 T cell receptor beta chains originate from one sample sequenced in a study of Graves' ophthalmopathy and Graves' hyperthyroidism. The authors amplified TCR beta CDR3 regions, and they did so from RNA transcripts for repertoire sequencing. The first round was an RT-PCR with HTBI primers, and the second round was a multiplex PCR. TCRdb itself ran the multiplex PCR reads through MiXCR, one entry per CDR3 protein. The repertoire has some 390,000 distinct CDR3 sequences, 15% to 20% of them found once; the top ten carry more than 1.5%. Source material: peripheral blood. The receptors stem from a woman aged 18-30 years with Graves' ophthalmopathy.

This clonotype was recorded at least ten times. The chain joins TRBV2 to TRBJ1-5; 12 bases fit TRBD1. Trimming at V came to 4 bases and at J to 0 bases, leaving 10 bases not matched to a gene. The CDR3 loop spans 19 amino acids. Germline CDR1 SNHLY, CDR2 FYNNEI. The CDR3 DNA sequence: TGTGCCAGCAGTGTAAAGCGGGACAGGGGGCCTCCTAGCAATCAGCCCCAGCATTTT. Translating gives CASSVKRDRGPPSNQPQHF.

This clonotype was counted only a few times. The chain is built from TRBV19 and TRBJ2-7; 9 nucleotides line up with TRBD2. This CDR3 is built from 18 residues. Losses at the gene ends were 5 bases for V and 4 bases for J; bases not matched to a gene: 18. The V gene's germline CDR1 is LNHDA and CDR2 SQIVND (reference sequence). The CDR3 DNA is TGTGCCAGTAGTTTACGGCGGGTCGCGGGAGGGCCGGAGTACGAGCAGTACTTC. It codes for CASSLRRVAGGPEYEQYF.

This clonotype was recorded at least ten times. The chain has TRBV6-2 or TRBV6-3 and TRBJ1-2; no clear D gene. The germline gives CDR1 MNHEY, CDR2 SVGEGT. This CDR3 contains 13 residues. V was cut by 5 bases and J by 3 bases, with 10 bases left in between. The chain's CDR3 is CASSTREDYGYTF. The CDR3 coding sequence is TGTGCCAGCAGTACGAGGGAAGACTATGGCTACACCTTC.

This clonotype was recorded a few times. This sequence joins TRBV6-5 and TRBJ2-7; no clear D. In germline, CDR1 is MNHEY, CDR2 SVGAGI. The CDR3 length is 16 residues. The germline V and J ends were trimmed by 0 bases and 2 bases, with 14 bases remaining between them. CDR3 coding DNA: TGTGCCAGCAGTTACTCGTGGCCACCCCTCACCTACGAGCAGTACTTC. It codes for CASSYSWPPLTYEQYF.

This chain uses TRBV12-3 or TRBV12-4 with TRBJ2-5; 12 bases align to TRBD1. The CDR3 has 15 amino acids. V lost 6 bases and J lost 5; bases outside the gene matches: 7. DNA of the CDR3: TGTGCCAGCAGCCCCGGGACAGGGGGCGAGGAGACCCAGTACTTC. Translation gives CASSPGTGGEETQYF.